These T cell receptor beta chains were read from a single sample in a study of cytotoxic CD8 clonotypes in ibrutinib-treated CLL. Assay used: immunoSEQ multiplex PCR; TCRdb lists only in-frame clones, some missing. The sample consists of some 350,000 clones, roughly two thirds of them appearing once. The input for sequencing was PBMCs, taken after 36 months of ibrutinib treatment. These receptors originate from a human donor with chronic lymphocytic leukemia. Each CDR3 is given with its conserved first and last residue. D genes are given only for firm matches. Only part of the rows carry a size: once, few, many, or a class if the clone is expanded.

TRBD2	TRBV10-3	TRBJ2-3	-	CATADGTSGSLGSTDTQYF	TGTGCCACCGCGGACGGGACTAGCGGGAGTCTGGGATCCACAGATACGCAGTATTTT
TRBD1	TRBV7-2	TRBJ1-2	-	CASSLGTGGYGYTF	TGTGCCAGCAGCCTGGGGACAGGGGGCTATGGCTACACCTTC
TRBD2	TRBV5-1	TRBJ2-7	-	CASSQTSGGIYEQYF	TGCGCCAGCAGCCAGACTAGCGGGGGTATCTACGAGCAGTACTTC
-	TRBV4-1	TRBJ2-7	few	CASSQVGRSYEQYF	TGCGCCAGCAGCCAAGTTGGAAGGTCCTACGAGCAGTACTTC
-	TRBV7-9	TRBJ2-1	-	CASSFYRWGSSYNEQFF	TGTGCCAGCAGCTTTTATAGGTGGGGAAGCTCCTACAATGAGCAGTTCTTC
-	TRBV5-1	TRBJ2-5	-	CASSFFDSNPETQYF	TGCGCCAGCAGCTTTTTCGACAGTAATCCAGAGACCCAGTACTTC
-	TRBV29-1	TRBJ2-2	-	CSVRILENTGELFF	TGCAGCGTTCGGATACTCGAAAACACCGGGGAGCTGTTTTTT
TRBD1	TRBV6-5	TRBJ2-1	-	CASRLGQGFDEQFF	TGTGCCAGCAGACTAGGACAGGGTTTCGATGAGCAGTTCTTC
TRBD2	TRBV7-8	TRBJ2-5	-	CASSLWEGQETQYF	TGTGCCAGCAGCTTATGGGAGGGCCAAGAGACCCAGTACTTC
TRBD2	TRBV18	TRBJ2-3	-	CASSRSGNTDTQYF	TGTGCCAGCTCACGAAGCGGGAACACAGATACGCAGTATTTT
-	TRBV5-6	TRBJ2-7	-	CASSDPSYEQYF	TGTGCCAGCAGCGACCCCTCCTACGAGCAGTACTTC
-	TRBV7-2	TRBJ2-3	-	CASSTRGRGAGTDTQYF	TGTGCCAGCAGCACTAGGGGGCGGGGGGCCGGCACAGATACGCAGTATTTT
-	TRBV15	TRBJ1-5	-	CATTLAPNQPQHF	TGTGCCACCACCCTAGCCCCCAATCAGCCCCAGCATTTT
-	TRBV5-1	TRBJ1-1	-	CASSLRETGSTEAFF	TGCGCCAGCAGCTTGAGGGAAACGGGGAGCACTGAAGCTTTCTTT
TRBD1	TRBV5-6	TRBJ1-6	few	CASSQGALVSPLHF	TGTGCCAGCAGCCAGGGGGCTTTGGTATCACCCCTCCACTTT
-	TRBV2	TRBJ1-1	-	CASSGVRGNTEAFF	TGTGCCAGCAGTGGAGTAAGGGGTAACACTGAAGCTTTCTTT
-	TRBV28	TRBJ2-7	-	CASSTGLVYEQYF	TGTGCCAGCAGCACAGGGCTGGTCTACGAGCAGTACTTC